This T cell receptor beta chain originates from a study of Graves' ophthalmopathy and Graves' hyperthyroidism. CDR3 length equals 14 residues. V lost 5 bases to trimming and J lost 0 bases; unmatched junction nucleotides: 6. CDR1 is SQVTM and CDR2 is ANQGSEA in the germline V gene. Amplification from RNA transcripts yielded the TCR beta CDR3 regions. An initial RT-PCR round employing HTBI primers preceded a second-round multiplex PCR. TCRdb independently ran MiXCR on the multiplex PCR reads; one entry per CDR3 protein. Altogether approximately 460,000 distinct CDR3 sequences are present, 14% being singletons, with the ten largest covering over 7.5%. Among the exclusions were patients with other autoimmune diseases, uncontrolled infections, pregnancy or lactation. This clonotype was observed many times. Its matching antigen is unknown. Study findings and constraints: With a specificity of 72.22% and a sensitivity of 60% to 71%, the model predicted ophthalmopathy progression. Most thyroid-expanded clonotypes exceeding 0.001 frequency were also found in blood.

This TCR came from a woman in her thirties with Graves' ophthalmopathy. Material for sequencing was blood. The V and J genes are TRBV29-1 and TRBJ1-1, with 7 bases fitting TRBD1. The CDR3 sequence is CSVRAGGLNTEAFF. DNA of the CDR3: TGCAGCGTTCGGGCAGGGGGATTGAACACTGAAGCTTTCTTT.